The 23 T cell receptor beta chains given below trace back to one sample, sequenced in a study of identical twins. TCRdb itself ran the 5' RACE reads through MiXCR, one entry per CDR3 protein. The data contain about 480,000 distinct CDR3 sequences, 14% of them seen just once; the ten biggest clones take up 0.52%. These data are also associated with another study on yellow fever vaccine responses in identical twins.

The sample was CD4+ T cells sorted from blood. Every receptor here comes from a woman in her late teens or twenties in good health.

This sequence joins TRBV24-1 and TRBJ2-3; 10 nucleotides align to TRBD2. This CDR3 region has 16 residues. Per the germline V gene, CDR1 is KGHDR and CDR2 is SFDVKD. With 5 bases clipped from V and 1 base from J, the junction kept 5 bases outside the gene matches. In nucleotides, the CDR3 is TGTGCCACCAGTGCCCTTAGCGGGGGGCGCACAGATACGCAGTATTTT. As protein: CATSALSGGRTDTQYF.

The V call is TRBV2, the J call TRBJ2-2, with D unresolved. The CDR3 totals 13 residues. In germline, CDR1 is SNHLY, CDR2 FYNNEI. The ends were cut back, 3 bases at V and 6 bases at J, with 8 bases in the middle. Here the CDR3 reads CASSDGVAGELFF. The CDR3 nucleotides are TGTGCCAGCAGTGATGGGGTGGCCGGGGAGCTGTTTTTT.

As for this clonotype: One base away lies a much larger clone, so this may be a sequencing read error. The V gene is TRBV7-3, the J gene TRBJ2-2, with D possibly being TRBD2 (6 bases). V lost 6 bases to trimming and J lost 3 bases, with 17 bases between them. This CDR3 has 16 amino acids. The germline V gene has CDR1 SGHTA and CDR2 FQGTGA. The DNA of the CDR3 is TGTGCCAGCAGTCTCGCCGGGACTCCGGACACCGGGGAGCTGTTTTTT. This encodes CASSLAGTPDTGELFF.

This clonotype was seen a few times. This rearrangement joins TRBV10-3 to TRBJ2-2; D is ambiguous. Germline V gene data show CDR1 as ENHRY and CDR2 as SYGVKD. The V and J ends lost 4 bases and 0 bases respectively, with 3 bases between them. This CDR3 has 13 residues. The CDR3 is CAISGTNTGELFF. The CDR3 DNA sequence: TGTGCCATCAGTGGGACGAACACCGGGGAGCTGTTTTTT.

The chain joins TRBV11-3 to TRBJ2-1, with D tentatively TRBD2 (5 bases). This CDR3 region has 13 residues. CDR1 and CDR2 from the germline V gene are SGHNT and YENEEA. The ends were cut back, 5 bases at V and 8 bases at J, with 13 bases in the middle. The CDR3 here is CASSPAGGHEQFF. CDR3 bases: TGTGCCAGCAGCCCGGCAGGCGGGCATGAGCAGTTCTTC.

In its sample, this clonotype was seen a few times. The chain is built from TRBV24-1 and TRBJ2-5; 7 bases line up with TRBD1. Germline loops: CDR1 KGHDR, CDR2 SFDVKD. V lost 3 bases, J lost 2 bases, and 5 bases stayed unmatched. CDR3 length: 15 amino acids. This chain's CDR3 is CATSDRVGQQETQYF. The CDR3 coding sequence is TGTGCCACCAGTGATCGCGTGGGACAGCAAGAGACCCAGTACTTC.

This clonotype was picked up many times. The V and J genes are TRBV7-9 and TRBJ1-1; 9 bases align to TRBD1. Trimming took 8 bases from V and 4 from J; bases not matched to a gene: 11. From germline, CDR1 is SEHNR and CDR2 FQNEAQ (reference sequence). CDR3 size: 15 residues. The CDR3 region has the DNA TGTGCCAGCGGGGACAGGGCACCTGGGGCCACTGAAGCTTTCTTT. Translated: CASGDRAPGATEAFF.

This clonotype was counted between two and nine times. The rearrangement uses TRBV11-2 and TRBJ2-7, with 8 positions matching TRBD2. The CDR3 spans 15 residues. After removal of 4 bases from V and 2 bases from J, the junction contained 7 bases not matched to a gene. CDR1 and CDR2 (germline): SGHAT, FQNNGV. CDR3 residues: CASSYKRGRTYEQYF. The CDR3, as DNA: TGTGCCAGCAGCTACAAGCGGGGGAGAACCTACGAGCAGTACTTC. The full variable domain, rest sourced from reference TRBV11-2 and TRBJ2-7, is EAGVAQSPRYKIIEKRQSVAFWCNPISGHATLYWYQQILGQGPKLLIQFQNNGVVDDSQLPKDRFSAERLKGVDSTLKIQPAKLEDSAVYLCASSYKRGRTYEQYFGPGTRLTVT.

The gene calls are TRBV30 and TRBJ2-7; D is unresolved. This CDR3 is built from 13 residues. The V end lost 0 bases, the J end lost 4 bases, and 10 bases lay between the germline ends. The germline V gene has CDR1 GTSNPN and CDR2 SVGIG (reference sequence). The CDR3 DNA reads as TGTGCCTGGAGTGTACGGCGAGGTTACGAGCAGTACTTC. This encodes CAWSVRRGYEQYF.

The chain employs TRBV5-5 and TRBJ2-3, with TRBD1 identical over 10 bases. The CDR3 has 14 residues. Germline-derived CDR1 and CDR2 are SGHKS and YYEKEE (reference sequence). J lost 5 bases, V lost 4 bases, and 4 bases had no gene match. The DNA for the CDR3 is TGTGCCAGCAGCGTGGGACAGGGGATAGATACGCAGTATTTT. This translates into CASSVGQGIDTQYF.

The chain joins TRBV10-3 to TRBJ2-1; TRBD2 might be the D (5 bases). V lost 3 bases to trimming and J lost 6 bases, with 9 bases between them. The CDR3 consists of 13 residues. Germline V gene sequence: CDR1 ENHRY, CDR2 SYGVKD. CDR3 DNA: TGTGCCATCAGTGATTCCGGGATCAATGAGCAGTTCTTC. Amino acids: CAISDSGINEQFF.

This clonotype was picked up a small number of times. The J gene is TRBJ2-3, the V gene TRBV7-2, with D possibly TRBD2 on 6 matching bases. The V gene's germline CDR1 is SGHTA and CDR2 FQGNSA. Trimming cost V 3 bases and J 7 bases, with 17 bases left between them. This CDR3 region has 15 residues. CDR3 nucleotides: TGTGCCAGCAGCTTTGATAGCGGTTCTTCTCATACGCAGTATTTT. Protein sequence: CASSFDSGSSHTQYF.

The genes are TRBV9 and TRBJ1-6; a weak D match, TRBD1 (6 bases). V lost 2 bases, J lost 6 bases, and 9 bases lay in between. This CDR3 region has 14 residues. Germline V gene data show CDR1 as SGDLS and CDR2 as YYNGEE. In nucleotides, the CDR3 is TGTGCCAGCAGCGTCACACAGGGTAATTCACCCCTCCACTTT. Amino acids: CASSVTQGNSPLHF.

The chain employs TRBV10-2 and TRBJ2-7; no reliable D call. With 6 bases removed from V and 3 bases from J, the gap between germline ends came to 6 bases. The CDR3 loop spans 11 amino acids. Germline lookup yields CDR1 WSHSY and CDR2 SAAADI. This CDR3 is CASRVDYEQYF. DNA of the CDR3: TGCGCCAGCAGGGTTGACTACGAGCAGTACTTC.

This clonotype has only a few counts. The chain recombines TRBV12-5 with TRBJ2-6; D perhaps matches TRBD2 (6 bases). Germline CDR1 reads LGHNT; CDR2 reads FRNRAP. This CDR3 has 21 amino acids. V dropped 3 bases and J dropped 4 bases, with 28 bases sitting between them. CDR3 amino acids: CASGFCWPAGRWFEGANVLTF. In nucleotides, the CDR3 is TGTGCTAGTGGTTTTTGTTGGCCCGCAGGGAGGTGGTTCGAAGGGGCCAACGTCCTGACTTTC.

In DNA form, the CDR3 reads TGTGCCAGCTCCTGGGACTTGAATTCCTACAATGAGCAGTTCTTC. Protein product: CASSWDLNSYNEQFF. V gene TRBV27 combines with J gene TRBJ2-1, with D possibly being TRBD2 (6 bases). The CDR3 loop spans 15 amino acids. The germline V gene encodes CDR1 MNHEY and CDR2 SMNVEV (reference sequence). The V gene lost 8 bases and the J gene lost 1 base, with 15 bases spanning the gap.

This chain links TRBV29-1 with TRBJ2-3; 10 bases are a match to TRBD2. Germline CDR1 is SQVTM and CDR2 is ANQGSEA. The CDR3 has 14 residues. J gave up 7 bases and V 7 bases, and 11 bases lay outside the gene matches. The CDR3 sequence: CSAVPAGGPYTQYF. In nucleotides, the CDR3 is TGCAGCGCCGTTCCAGCGGGAGGGCCATATACGCAGTATTTT.

This sequence joins TRBV15 and TRBJ1-1; a weak D match, TRBD1 (6 bases). The V gene's germline CDR1 is LNHNV and CDR2 YYDKDF (reference sequence). V was trimmed by 6 bases and J by 2 bases, leaving 16 bases between them. There are 15 residues in the CDR3. The CDR3 region has the DNA TGTGCCACCAGATTATATGACAGGATAAACACTGAAGCTTTCTTT. Translation gives CATRLYDRINTEAFF.

This clonotype was seen more than once but under ten times. The chain employs TRBV7-2 and TRBJ2-1, with 8 bases identical to TRBD2. Germline V gene sequence: CDR1 SGHTA, CDR2 FQGNSA. Germline trimming cut 8 bases from V and 8 bases from J; bases unmatched to any gene: 11. The CDR3 spans 14 residues. The CDR3 loop is CASVISGSVDEQFF. CDR3 sequence (DNA): TGTGCCAGCGTAATCAGCGGGAGTGTGGATGAGCAGTTCTTC.

This clonotype was counted ten times or more. The chain couples TRBV7-9 to TRBJ2-7; 9 bases are a match to TRBD2. After removal of 1 base from V and 2 bases from J, the junction contained 3 bases not matched to a gene. The CDR3 covers 15 residues. From germline, CDR1 is SEHNR and CDR2 FQNEAQ (reference sequence). CDR3 loop: CASSLVVAGAYEQYF. The CDR3 DNA reads TGTGCCAGCAGCTTAGTGGTAGCGGGAGCCTACGAGCAGTACTTC.

This clonotype has a handful of counts. The chain carries TRBV7-2 and TRBJ2-7; D possibly corresponds to TRBD2 (5 bases). CDR3 length: 12 amino acids. The germline V gene encodes CDR1 SGHTA and CDR2 FQGNSA. Trimming cost V 5 bases and J 9 bases, with 14 bases left between them. The CDR3, as DNA: TGTGCCAGCAGCCCATATCGAGGAGGGCAGTACTTC. Its translation: CASSPYRGGQYF.

This chain uses TRBV7-9 with TRBJ2-3; D ambiguous. Germline CDR1 reads SEHNR; CDR2 reads FQNEAQ (reference sequence). The CDR3 sequence is 14 residues long. The V and J ends lost 4 bases and 2 bases respectively, with 10 bases between them. The CDR3 coding sequence is TGTGCCAGCAGCTCCAATCTGCCCACAGATACGCAGTATTTT. It yields the protein CASSSNLPTDTQYF.

This clonotype showed up just once. The V and J genes are TRBV20-1 and TRBJ2-5; 13 bases fit TRBD2. Germline trimming cut 3 bases from V and 2 bases from J; bases unmatched to any gene: 9. Germline lookup yields CDR1 DFQATT and CDR2 SNEGSKA (reference sequence). The CDR3 is made up of 17 amino acids. The chain's CDR3 is CSASDGLAGAPQETQYF. The CDR3 nucleotides are TGCAGTGCTAGCGACGGACTAGCGGGAGCCCCTCAAGAGACCCAGTACTTC.